The rows below give T cell receptor beta chains drawn from one sample of a study of blood T cell repertoires in COVID-19. Assay: immunoSEQ multiplex PCR; the TCRdb copy retains only in-frame clones and omits some. The sample records 390,000 or so clones, roughly 88% being singletons. The sequenced material came from peripheral blood. These receptors were taken from a woman aged 30 to 39 with active or convalescent COVID-19. CDR3s include the opening cysteine and the closing phenylalanine or tryptophan. D genes are given only for firm matches. Rows give clone size only sometimes, using once, few, many, or a class for an expanded clone.

clone_size: -
d_call: TRBD1
j_call: TRBJ1-2
v_call: TRBV5-1
cdr3_nt: TGCGCCAGCAGCTTGGGACAGGGAAACTATGGCTACACCTTC
cdr3_aa: CASSLGQGNYGYTF

clone_size: -
d_call: -
j_call: TRBJ1-3
v_call: TRBV21-1
cdr3_nt: TGTGCCAGCAGCAAAGATACAGAGTTAGTAGGAAACACCATATATTTT
cdr3_aa: CASSKDTELVGNTIYF

clone_size: -
d_call: TRBD1
j_call: TRBJ2-1
v_call: TRBV6-5
cdr3_nt: TGTGCCAGCAGTCCTCGGGACAGGTATGATGAGCAGTTCTTC
cdr3_aa: CASSPRDRYDEQFF

clone_size: few
d_call: TRBD2
j_call: TRBJ2-3
v_call: TRBV7-8
cdr3_nt: TGTGCCAGCAGCTCTGAGCGGGGGGGCCGCGATACGCAGTATTTT
cdr3_aa: CASSSERGGRDTQYF

clone_size: -
d_call: -
j_call: TRBJ2-2
v_call: TRBV4-1
cdr3_nt: TGCGCCAGCAGCCACTTTACCATAGAGGGCCACACCGGGGAGCTGTTTTTT
cdr3_aa: CASSHFTIEGHTGELFF

clone_size: -
d_call: -
j_call: TRBJ1-5
v_call: TRBV19
cdr3_nt: TGTGCCAGTAGTATCCTCCCCGGGACACACAATCAGCCCCAGCATTTT
cdr3_aa: CASSILPGTHNQPQHF

clone_size: -
d_call: -
j_call: TRBJ1-6
v_call: TRBV10-1
cdr3_nt: TGCGCCAGCGCCAGGGGTAATTCACCCCTCCACTTT
cdr3_aa: CASARGNSPLHF

clone_size: -
d_call: -
j_call: TRBJ2-5
v_call: TRBV27
cdr3_nt: TGTGCCAGCAGTTTTTTAGTTTCCCTAGAGACCCAGTACTTC
cdr3_aa: CASSFLVSLETQYF

clone_size: -
d_call: TRBD2
j_call: TRBJ2-1
v_call: TRBV3-1/TRBV3-2
cdr3_nt: TGTGCCAGCAGCCAAGTAAGGACTAGTCCCGATCCCTCTTACAATGAGCAGTTCTTC
cdr3_aa: CASSQVRTSPDPSYNEQFF

clone_size: -
d_call: TRBD2
j_call: TRBJ2-3
v_call: TRBV7-2
cdr3_nt: TGTGCCAGCAGCCCTGGACTAGCGGGGGTCACAGATACGCAGTATTTT
cdr3_aa: CASSPGLAGVTDTQYF

clone_size: -
d_call: -
j_call: TRBJ1-1
v_call: TRBV7-9
cdr3_nt: TGTGCCAGCAGCTCCATTACCTCAGAAATGAACACTGAAGCTTTCTTT
cdr3_aa: CASSSITSEMNTEAFF

clone_size: -
d_call: TRBD1
j_call: TRBJ2-1
v_call: TRBV7-8
cdr3_nt: TGTGCCAGCAGCTTAGTCGGGACAGGGTACAATGAGCAGTTCTTC
cdr3_aa: CASSLVGTGYNEQFF

clone_size: -
d_call: -
j_call: TRBJ2-3
v_call: TRBV2
cdr3_nt: TGTGCCAGCAGTCGCCAAAGCCGTAAGTTCACAGATACGCAGTATTTT
cdr3_aa: CASSRQSRKFTDTQYF

clone_size: -
d_call: -
j_call: TRBJ1-2
v_call: TRBV6-5
cdr3_nt: TGTGCCAGCAGTTACTCTTGGACATTGTCTAACTATGGCTACACCTTC
cdr3_aa: CASSYSWTLSNYGYTF

clone_size: -
d_call: -
j_call: TRBJ2-5
v_call: TRBV25-1
cdr3_nt: TGTGCCAGCCAGGGTTGGCAAGAGACCCAGTACTTC
cdr3_aa: CASQGWQETQYF

clone_size: once
d_call: -
j_call: TRBJ1-1
v_call: TRBV5-8
cdr3_nt: TGTGCCAGCAGCTTGGTACAGGCCACTGAAGCTTTCTTT
cdr3_aa: CASSLVQATEAFF

clone_size: once
d_call: TRBD1
j_call: TRBJ1-4
v_call: TRBV6-5
cdr3_nt: TGTGCCAGCAGACCCGGGACAGGGGGCGAAAAACTGTTTTTT
cdr3_aa: CASRPGTGGEKLFF

clone_size: -
d_call: TRBD1
j_call: TRBJ2-7
v_call: TRBV11-2
cdr3_nt: TGTGCCAGCAGCGCAACTACAGGGGTATCCGACGAGCAGTACTTC
cdr3_aa: CASSATTGVSDEQYF

clone_size: -
d_call: TRBD2
j_call: TRBJ2-3
v_call: TRBV5-4
cdr3_nt: TGTGCCAGCAGCTTGGCGGGAGGAGATACGCAGTATTTT
cdr3_aa: CASSLAGGDTQYF

clone_size: once
d_call: -
j_call: TRBJ1-2
v_call: TRBV5-4
cdr3_nt: TGTGCCAGCAGCTTGTACGGCGGGAATAACTATGGCTACACCTTC
cdr3_aa: CASSLYGGNNYGYTF

clone_size: -
d_call: -
j_call: TRBJ2-2
v_call: TRBV29-1
cdr3_nt: TGCAGCGTTGAAGACCGAGAGGACGGGGAGCTGTTTTTT
cdr3_aa: CSVEDREDGELFF

clone_size: -
d_call: TRBD1
j_call: TRBJ2-3
v_call: TRBV5-4
cdr3_nt: TGTGCCAGCAGCTTTCGACAGGGGAACACAGATACGCAGTATTTT
cdr3_aa: CASSFRQGNTDTQYF

clone_size: -
d_call: TRBD1
j_call: TRBJ2-2
v_call: TRBV3-1/TRBV3-2
cdr3_nt: TGTGCCAGCAGCCGACTACAGGGGGCCCCCGGGGAGCTGTTTTTT
cdr3_aa: CASSRLQGAPGELFF

clone_size: -
d_call: TRBD2
j_call: TRBJ2-3
v_call: TRBV7-8
cdr3_nt: TGTGCCAGCAGACTAGGGTCATCCGGGACTATGGGGGATACGCAGTATTTT
cdr3_aa: CASRLGSSGTMGDTQYF

clone_size: -
d_call: -
j_call: TRBJ1-3
v_call: TRBV7-2
cdr3_nt: TGTGCCAGCAGCGCCCGTAGCACGGGAAACACCATATATTTT
cdr3_aa: CASSARSTGNTIYF

clone_size: -
d_call: TRBD1
j_call: TRBJ1-3
v_call: TRBV19
cdr3_nt: TGTGCCAGTTCTCCCGGGACAGGGGCTTTCTCTGGAAACACCATATATTTT
cdr3_aa: CASSPGTGAFSGNTIYF

clone_size: -
d_call: TRBD1
j_call: TRBJ1-2
v_call: TRBV19
cdr3_nt: TGTGCCAGTAGTGCGGGACAGACGGGCAACTATGGCTACACCTTC
cdr3_aa: CASSAGQTGNYGYTF

clone_size: -
d_call: -
j_call: TRBJ2-7
v_call: TRBV7-9
cdr3_nt: TGTGCCAGCAGCTCCCCCTGGACGGGAGTCTACGAGCAGTACTTC
cdr3_aa: CASSSPWTGVYEQYF

clone_size: -
d_call: -
j_call: TRBJ2-2
v_call: TRBV5-4
cdr3_nt: TGTGCCAGCAGCTGGCCCGGGGGCACCGGGGAGCTGTTTTTT
cdr3_aa: CASSWPGGTGELFF

clone_size: -
d_call: -
j_call: TRBJ1-1
v_call: TRBV29-1
cdr3_nt: TGCAGCGTCTCGAACACTGAAGCTTTCTTT
cdr3_aa: CSVSNTEAFF

clone_size: -
d_call: -
j_call: TRBJ1-2
v_call: TRBV6-1
cdr3_nt: TGTGCCAGCAGTGAAGGGGCAGGGCTAAACTATGGCTACACCTTC
cdr3_aa: CASSEGAGLNYGYTF

clone_size: -
d_call: TRBD2
j_call: TRBJ2-7
v_call: TRBV2
cdr3_nt: TGTGCCAGCAGTGCCATTATGTTCCGCCGGGAGGAGTACTTC
cdr3_aa: CASSAIMFRREEYF

clone_size: -
d_call: -
j_call: TRBJ2-1
v_call: TRBV7-8
cdr3_nt: TGTGCCAGCAGCTTAGCGAGCTCCTACAATGAGCAGTTCTTC
cdr3_aa: CASSLASSYNEQFF

clone_size: -
d_call: TRBD2
j_call: TRBJ2-1
v_call: TRBV6-5
cdr3_nt: TGTGCCAGCAGCCCACCGACTAGCGGTTACAATGAGCAGTTCTTC
cdr3_aa: CASSPPTSGYNEQFF

clone_size: once
d_call: -
j_call: TRBJ2-1
v_call: TRBV5-6
cdr3_nt: TGTGCCAGCAGCTTACTGGGGGAGGCGAGCTCCTACAATGAGCAGTTCTTC
cdr3_aa: CASSLLGEASSYNEQFF

clone_size: -
d_call: -
j_call: TRBJ1-6
v_call: TRBV21-1
cdr3_nt: TGTGCCAGCAGCTTCCCGGGGAGTTACAGGGGGCGCCCCTATAATTCACCCCTCCACTTT
cdr3_aa: CASSFPGSYRGRPYNSPLHF

clone_size: -
d_call: -
j_call: TRBJ1-2
v_call: TRBV7-9
cdr3_nt: TGTGCCAGCAGCCTCGACAGAGATAACTATGGCTACACCTTC
cdr3_aa: CASSLDRDNYGYTF

clone_size: once
d_call: TRBD2
j_call: TRBJ2-2
v_call: TRBV3-1/TRBV3-2
cdr3_nt: TGTGCCAGCAGCCCCCCGGGACTAGCGGGAACCGGGGAGCTGTTTTTT
cdr3_aa: CASSPPGLAGTGELFF

clone_size: once
d_call: -
j_call: TRBJ1-2
v_call: TRBV30
cdr3_nt: TGTGCCTGGAGCCTCGGGACACCTGGCGACGGCTACACCTTC
cdr3_aa: CAWSLGTPGDGYTF

clone_size: -
d_call: TRBD1
j_call: TRBJ2-7
v_call: TRBV6-5
cdr3_nt: TGTGCCAGCGAGGGGACAGAGAGCTCCTACGAGCAGTACTTC
cdr3_aa: CASEGTESSYEQYF

clone_size: -
d_call: -
j_call: TRBJ2-5
v_call: TRBV19
cdr3_nt: TGTGCCAGTAGTACAGACAGGTACCAAGAGACCCAGTACTTC
cdr3_aa: CASSTDRYQETQYF

clone_size: -
d_call: -
j_call: TRBJ2-7
v_call: TRBV11-2
cdr3_nt: TGTGCCAGCAGCTTTGACAGATACGAGCAGTACTTC
cdr3_aa: CASSFDRYEQYF

clone_size: -
d_call: TRBD1
j_call: TRBJ1-4
v_call: TRBV3-1/TRBV3-2
cdr3_nt: TGTGCCAGCAGCCAAGGAGGACAGGGGGCGGGGGAAAAACTGTTTTTT
cdr3_aa: CASSQGGQGAGEKLFF

clone_size: once
d_call: -
j_call: TRBJ2-3
v_call: TRBV5-1
cdr3_nt: TGCGCCAGCAGCTCCACCAGACAGTCTTTTGACGTTACGCAGTATTTT
cdr3_aa: CASSSTRQSFDVTQYF

clone_size: -
d_call: -
j_call: TRBJ2-7
v_call: TRBV5-6
cdr3_nt: TGTGCCAGCAGCCCGGACAGGAGGGGGTACGAGCAGTACTTC
cdr3_aa: CASSPDRRGYEQYF

clone_size: -
d_call: -
j_call: TRBJ2-3
v_call: TRBV2
cdr3_nt: TGTGCCAGCAGTGAGTCTACTAGCACAGATACGCAGTATTTT
cdr3_aa: CASSESTSTDTQYF

clone_size: -
d_call: TRBD2
j_call: TRBJ2-1
v_call: TRBV6-6
cdr3_nt: TGTGCCAGCAGGATAGGCCCGGGACTAGCCGACAATGAGCAGTTCTTC
cdr3_aa: CASRIGPGLADNEQFF

clone_size: -
d_call: TRBD1
j_call: TRBJ1-4
v_call: TRBV2
cdr3_nt: TGTGCCAGCAGCGGTGACAGGGGCGAAAAACTGTTTTTT
cdr3_aa: CASSGDRGEKLFF

clone_size: -
d_call: -
j_call: TRBJ1-1
v_call: TRBV10-3
cdr3_nt: TGTGCCATCAGTGATGGGGCCATGCACACTGAAGCTTTCTTT
cdr3_aa: CAISDGAMHTEAFF

clone_size: -
d_call: -
j_call: TRBJ1-4
v_call: TRBV6-1
cdr3_nt: TGTGCCAGCAGTAGACTATTTGCAACTAATGAAAAACTGTTTTTT
cdr3_aa: CASSRLFATNEKLFF

clone_size: few
d_call: -
j_call: TRBJ1-2
v_call: TRBV6-1
cdr3_nt: TGTGCCAGCAGTGATGTCGGTCCAAGCACCTTC
cdr3_aa: CASSDVGPSTF

clone_size: -
d_call: TRBD1
j_call: TRBJ2-1
v_call: TRBV27
cdr3_nt: TGTGCCAGCGGAACCGGGACAGGGACTTTGGCGCAGTTCTTC
cdr3_aa: CASGTGTGTLAQFF

clone_size: -
d_call: TRBD1
j_call: TRBJ2-7
v_call: TRBV5-1
cdr3_nt: TGCGCCAGCAGCTTGAGTCTCCCGGGACAGGCTGACTACGAGCAGTACTTC
cdr3_aa: CASSLSLPGQADYEQYF

clone_size: few
d_call: -
j_call: TRBJ1-3
v_call: TRBV19
cdr3_nt: TGTGCCAGTAGTATAGTCGCGTTTGGGACTAACTCTGGAAACACCATATATTTT
cdr3_aa: CASSIVAFGTNSGNTIYF